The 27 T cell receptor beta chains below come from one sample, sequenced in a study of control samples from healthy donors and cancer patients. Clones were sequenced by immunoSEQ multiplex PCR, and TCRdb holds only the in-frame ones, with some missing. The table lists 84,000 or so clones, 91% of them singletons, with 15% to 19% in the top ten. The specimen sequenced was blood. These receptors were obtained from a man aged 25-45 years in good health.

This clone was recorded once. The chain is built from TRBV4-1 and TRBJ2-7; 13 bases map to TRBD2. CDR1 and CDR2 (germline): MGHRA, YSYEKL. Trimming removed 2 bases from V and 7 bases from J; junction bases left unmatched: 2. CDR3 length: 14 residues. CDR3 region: CASSQPGLAGEQYF. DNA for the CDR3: TGCGCCAGCAGCCAACCGGGACTAGCGGGAGAGCAGTACTTC.

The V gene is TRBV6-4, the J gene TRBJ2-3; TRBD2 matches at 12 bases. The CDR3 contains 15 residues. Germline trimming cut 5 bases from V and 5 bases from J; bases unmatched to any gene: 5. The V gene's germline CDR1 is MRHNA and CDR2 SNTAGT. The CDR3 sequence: CASSLTSGRGDTQYF. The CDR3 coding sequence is TGTGCCAGCAGTCTGACTAGCGGGAGAGGAGATACGCAGTATTTT.

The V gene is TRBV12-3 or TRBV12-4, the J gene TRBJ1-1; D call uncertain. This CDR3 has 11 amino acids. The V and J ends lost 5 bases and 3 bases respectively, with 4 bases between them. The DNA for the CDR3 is TGTGCCAGCAGTCCCGACACTGAAGCTTTCTTT. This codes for CASSPDTEAFF.

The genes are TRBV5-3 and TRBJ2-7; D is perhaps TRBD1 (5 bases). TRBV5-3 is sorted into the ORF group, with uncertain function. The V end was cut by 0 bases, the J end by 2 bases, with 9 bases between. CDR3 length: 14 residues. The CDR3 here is CARSLATDAYEQYF. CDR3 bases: TGTGCCAGAAGCTTGGCGACAGACGCCTACGAGCAGTACTTC.

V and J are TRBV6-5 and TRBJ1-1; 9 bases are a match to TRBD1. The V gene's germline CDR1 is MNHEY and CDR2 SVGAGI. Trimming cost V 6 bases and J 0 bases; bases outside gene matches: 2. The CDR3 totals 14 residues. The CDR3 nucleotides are TGTGCCAGCAGCCGGGACAGGGTGAACACTGAAGCTTTCTTT. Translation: CASSRDRVNTEAFF.

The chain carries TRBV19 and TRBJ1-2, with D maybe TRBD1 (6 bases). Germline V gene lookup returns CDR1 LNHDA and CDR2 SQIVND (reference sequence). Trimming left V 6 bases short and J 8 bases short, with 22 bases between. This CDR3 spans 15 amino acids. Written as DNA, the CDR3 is TGTGCCAGTAGCCAAGACAGACAGGCGGGGAGCGGCTACACCTTC. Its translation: CASSQDRQAGSGYTF.

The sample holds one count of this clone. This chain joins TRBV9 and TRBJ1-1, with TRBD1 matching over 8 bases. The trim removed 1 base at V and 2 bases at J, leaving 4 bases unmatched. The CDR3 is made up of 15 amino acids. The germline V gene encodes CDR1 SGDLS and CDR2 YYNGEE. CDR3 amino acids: CASSVQGATNTEAFF. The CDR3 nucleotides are TGTGCCAGCAGCGTACAGGGGGCGACCAACACTGAAGCTTTCTTT.

CDR3 nucleotides: TGTGCCAGCAGCACAGGAACAGGGGGCAGCGGCTACACCTTC. Protein sequence: CASSTGTGGSGYTF. The V call is TRBV28, the J call TRBJ1-2; 9 bases are a match to TRBD1. V dropped 6 bases and J dropped 8; count of bases not matched to a gene: 10. The CDR3 is 14 residues long. Germline V gives CDR1 MDHEN, CDR2 SYDVKM.

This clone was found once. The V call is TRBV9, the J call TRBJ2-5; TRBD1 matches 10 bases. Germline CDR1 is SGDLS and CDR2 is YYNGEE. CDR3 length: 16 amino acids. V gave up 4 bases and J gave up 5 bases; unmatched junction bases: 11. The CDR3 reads CASSPGTGALWETQYF. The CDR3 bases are TGTGCCAGCAGCCCAGGGACAGGGGCCCTCTGGGAGACCCAGTACTTC.

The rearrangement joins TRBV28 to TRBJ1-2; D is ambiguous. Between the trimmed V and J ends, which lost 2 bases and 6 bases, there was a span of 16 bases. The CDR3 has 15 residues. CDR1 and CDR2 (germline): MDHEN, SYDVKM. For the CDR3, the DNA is TGTGCCAGCAGTTTACCCCCCGGATTTTATAATGGCTACACCTTC. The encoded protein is CASSLPPGFYNGYTF.

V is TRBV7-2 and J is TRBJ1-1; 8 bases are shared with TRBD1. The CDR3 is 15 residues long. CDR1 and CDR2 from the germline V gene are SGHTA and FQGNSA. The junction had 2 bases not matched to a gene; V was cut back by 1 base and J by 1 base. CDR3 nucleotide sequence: TGTGCCAGCAGCTTAGTGGGGACAGGGAACACTGAAGCTTTCTTT. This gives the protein CASSLVGTGNTEAFF.

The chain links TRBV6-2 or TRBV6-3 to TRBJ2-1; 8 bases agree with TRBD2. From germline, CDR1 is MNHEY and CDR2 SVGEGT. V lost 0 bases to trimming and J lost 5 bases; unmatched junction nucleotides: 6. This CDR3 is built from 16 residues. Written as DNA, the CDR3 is TGTGCCAGCAGTTACTCGAGCGGGAGAGGACACAATGAGCAGTTCTTC. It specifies CASSYSSGRGHNEQFF.

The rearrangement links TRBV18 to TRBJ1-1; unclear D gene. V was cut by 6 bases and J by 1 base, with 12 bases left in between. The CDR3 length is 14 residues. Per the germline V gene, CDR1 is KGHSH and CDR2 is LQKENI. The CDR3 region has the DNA TGTGCCAGCTCTCCCGGCGGACCGAACACTGAAGCTTTCTTT. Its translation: CASSPGGPNTEAFF. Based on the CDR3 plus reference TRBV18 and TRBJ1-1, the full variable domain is NAGVMQNPRHLVRRRGQEARLRCSPMKGHSHVYWYRQLPEEGLKFMVYLQKENIIDESGMPKERFSAEFPKEGPSILRIQQVVRGDSAAYFCASSPGGPNTEAFFGQGTRLTVV.

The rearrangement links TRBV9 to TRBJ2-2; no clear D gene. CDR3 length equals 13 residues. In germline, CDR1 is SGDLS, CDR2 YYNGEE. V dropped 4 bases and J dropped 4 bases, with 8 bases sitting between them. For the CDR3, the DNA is TGTGCCAGCAGCCCGGCGAGCACCGGGGAGCTGTTTTTT. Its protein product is CASSPASTGELFF.

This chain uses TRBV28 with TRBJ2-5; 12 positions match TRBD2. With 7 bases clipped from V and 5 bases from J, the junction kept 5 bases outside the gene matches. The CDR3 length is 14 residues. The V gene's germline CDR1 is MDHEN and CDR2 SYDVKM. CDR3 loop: CASTRLAGVETQYF. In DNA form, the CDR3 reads TGTGCCAGCACTCGACTAGCGGGAGTGGAGACCCAGTACTTC.

The CDR3 region has the DNA TGTGCCATCAGGCGACAGGGTTCTGGCTCTGGGGCCAACGTCCTGACTTTC. As protein: CAIRRQGSGSGANVLTF. V and J are TRBV10-3 and TRBJ2-6; the match to TRBD1 covers 7 bases. CDR3 length equals 17 residues. V dropped 6 bases and J dropped 0; count of bases not matched to a gene: 8. Germline lookup yields CDR1 ENHRY and CDR2 SYGVKD.

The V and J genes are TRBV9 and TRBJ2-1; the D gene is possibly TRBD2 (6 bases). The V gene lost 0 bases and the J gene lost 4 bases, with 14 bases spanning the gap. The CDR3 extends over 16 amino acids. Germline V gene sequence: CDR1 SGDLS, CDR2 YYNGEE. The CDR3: CASSVGGRLGYNEQFF. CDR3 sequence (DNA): TGTGCCAGCAGCGTAGGGGGGAGGCTTGGGTACAATGAGCAGTTCTTC.

CDR3 in amino acids: CASRTPGQGRETQYF. Here the CDR3 DNA reads TGTGCCAGCAGGACGCCCGGACAGGGAAGGGAGACCCAGTACTTC. The rearrangement links TRBV7-9 to TRBJ2-5; 8 bases map to TRBD1. The CDR3 totals 15 residues. Germline CDR1 SEHNR, CDR2 FQNEAQ (reference sequence). With 6 bases clipped from V and 5 bases from J, the junction kept 11 bases outside the gene matches. Drawing the rest from reference TRBV7-9 and TRBJ2-5, the complete variable domain is DTGVSQNPRHKITKRGQNVTFRCDPISEHNRLYWYRQTLGQGPEFLTYFQNEAQLEKSRLLSDRFSAERPKGSFSTLEIQRTEQGDSAMYLCASRTPGQGRETQYFGPGTRLLVL.

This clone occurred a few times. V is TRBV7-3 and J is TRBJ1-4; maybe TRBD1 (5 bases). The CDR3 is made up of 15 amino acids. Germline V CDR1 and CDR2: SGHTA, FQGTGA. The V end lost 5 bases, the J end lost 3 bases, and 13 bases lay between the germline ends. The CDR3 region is CASSPYGGANEKLFF. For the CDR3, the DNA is TGTGCCAGCAGCCCCTACGGGGGTGCTAATGAAAAACTGTTTTTT. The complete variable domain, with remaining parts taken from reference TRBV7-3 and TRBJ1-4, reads GAGVSQTPSNKVTEKGKYVELRCDPISGHTALYWYRQSLGQGPEFLIYFQGTGAADDSGLPNDRFFAVRPEGSVSTLKIQRTERGDSAVYLCASSPYGGANEKLFFGSGTQLSVL.

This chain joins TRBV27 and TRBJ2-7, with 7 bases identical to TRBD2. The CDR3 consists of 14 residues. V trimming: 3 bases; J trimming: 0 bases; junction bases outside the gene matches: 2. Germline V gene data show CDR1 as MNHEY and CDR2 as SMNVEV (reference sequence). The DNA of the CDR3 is TGTGCCAGCAGTTTTGGCGGGGGCTCCTACGAGCAGTACTTC. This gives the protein CASSFGGGSYEQYF.

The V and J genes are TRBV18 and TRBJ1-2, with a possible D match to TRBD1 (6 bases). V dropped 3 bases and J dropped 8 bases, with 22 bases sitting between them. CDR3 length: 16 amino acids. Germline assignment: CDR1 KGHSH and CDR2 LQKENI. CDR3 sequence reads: CASSPPPGTHHDGYTF. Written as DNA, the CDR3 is TGTGCCAGCTCACCTCCCCCCGGGACACACCACGACGGCTACACCTTC.

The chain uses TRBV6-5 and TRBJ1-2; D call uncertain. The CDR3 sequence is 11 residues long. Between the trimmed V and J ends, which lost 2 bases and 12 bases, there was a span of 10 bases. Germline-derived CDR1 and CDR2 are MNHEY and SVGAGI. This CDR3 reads CASSYPPGHTF. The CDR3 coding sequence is TGTGCCAGCAGTTACCCCCCCGGGCACACCTTC.

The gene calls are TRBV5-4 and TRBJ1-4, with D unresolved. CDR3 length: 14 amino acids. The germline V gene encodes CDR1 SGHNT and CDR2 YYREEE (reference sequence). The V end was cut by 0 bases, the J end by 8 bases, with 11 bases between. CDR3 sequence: CASSLAVEGEKLFF. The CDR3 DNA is TGTGCCAGCAGCTTGGCGGTGGAGGGAGAAAAACTGTTTTTT. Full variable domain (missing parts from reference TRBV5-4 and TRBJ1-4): ETGVTQSPTHLIKTRGQQVTLRCSSQSGHNTVSWYQQALGQGPQFIFQYYREEENGRGNFPPRFSGLQFPNYSSELNVNALELDDSALYLCASSLAVEGEKLFFGSGTQLSVL.

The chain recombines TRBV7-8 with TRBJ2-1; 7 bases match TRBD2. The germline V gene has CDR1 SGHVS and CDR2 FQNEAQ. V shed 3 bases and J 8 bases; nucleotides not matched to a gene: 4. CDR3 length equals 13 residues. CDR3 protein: CASSFRGRDEQFF. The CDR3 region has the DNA TGTGCCAGCAGCTTCCGGGGGAGGGATGAGCAGTTCTTC.

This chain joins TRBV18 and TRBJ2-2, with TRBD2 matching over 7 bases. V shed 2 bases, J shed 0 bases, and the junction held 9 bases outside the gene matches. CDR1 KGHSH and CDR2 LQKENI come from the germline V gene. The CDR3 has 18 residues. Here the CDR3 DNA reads TGTGCCAGCTCACCAATACAGCGGGGCCCCCCGAACACCGGGGAGCTGTTTTTT. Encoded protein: CASSPIQRGPPNTGELFF.

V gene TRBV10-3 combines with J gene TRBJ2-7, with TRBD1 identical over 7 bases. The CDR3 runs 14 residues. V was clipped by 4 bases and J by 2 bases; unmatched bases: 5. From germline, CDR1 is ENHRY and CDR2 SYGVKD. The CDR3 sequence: CAISAAGGPYEQYF. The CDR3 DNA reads TGTGCCATCAGTGCTGCAGGGGGACCCTACGAGCAGTACTTC.

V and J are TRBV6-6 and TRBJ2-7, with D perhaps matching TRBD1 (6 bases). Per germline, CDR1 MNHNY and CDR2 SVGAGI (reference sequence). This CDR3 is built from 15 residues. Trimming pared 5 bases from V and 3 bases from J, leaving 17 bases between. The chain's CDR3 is CASSLGQISVYEQYF. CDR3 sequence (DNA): TGTGCCAGCAGTCTTGGACAGATAAGCGTCTACGAGCAGTACTTC.